These 32 T cell receptor beta chains came from one sample sequenced in a study of OX40 agonist ivuxolimab in advanced cancers. TCRdb's table, derived via immunoSEQ multiplex PCR, lists solely in-frame clones and lacks some. The sample records about 64,000 clones, around 84% being singletons. Source: CD4+ or CD8+ T cells sorted from blood, taken in a trial of the OX40 agonist ivuxolimab. These receptors all come from an adult with an advanced solid tumor such as melanoma, head and neck, liver or kidney cancer.

In this sample, this clone turned up once. The rearrangement joins TRBV11-2 to TRBJ2-1; D perhaps matches TRBD2 (6 bases). The V and J ends lost 3 bases and 9 bases respectively, with 12 bases between them. Germline CDR1 reads SGHAT; CDR2 reads FQNNGV. CDR3 length: 13 residues. For the CDR3, the DNA is TGTGCCAGCAGCTTTACTAGCTCTAGTGAGCAGTTCTTC. Its translation: CASSFTSSSEQFF.

V gene TRBV11-2 combines with J gene TRBJ1-2; 9 positions match TRBD1. The CDR3 has 15 amino acids. V was pared by 5 bases and J by 2 bases, with 6 bases of the junction left unmatched. Germline assignment: CDR1 SGHAT and CDR2 FQNNGV. Written as DNA, the CDR3 is TGTGCCAGCAGCCCTCGGACAGGGGAAAACTATGGCTACACCTTC. This codes for CASSPRTGENYGYTF.

The chain couples TRBV5-1 to TRBJ2-3, with 10 nucleotides matching TRBD1. This CDR3 spans 14 amino acids. The germline V gene has CDR1 SGHRS and CDR2 YFSETQ. J gave up 6 bases and V 4 bases, and 5 bases lay outside the gene matches. The CDR3: CASSPGQGLDTQYF. The CDR3 DNA reads as TGCGCCAGCAGCCCGGGACAGGGGCTTGATACGCAGTATTTT.

The rearrangement joins TRBV5-1 to TRBJ2-3, with TRBD1 identical over 11 bases. This CDR3 has 16 amino acids. Germline CDR1 reads SGHRS; CDR2 reads YFSETQ. V was pared by 5 bases and J by 4 bases, with 9 bases of the junction left unmatched. As DNA, the CDR3 is TGCGCCAGCAGTCCCGGGACAGGGGGTTATGCAGATACGCAGTATTTT. Translating it yields CASSPGTGGYADTQYF.

The count of this clone is one. The CDR3 loop reads CASSPSGDRETYEQYF. Here the CDR3 DNA reads TGTGCCAGCAGCCCTAGCGGGGACAGGGAGACCTACGAGCAGTACTTC. The V and J genes are TRBV7-9 and TRBJ2-7; either TRBD1 or TRBD2 may fit D (9 bases each). This CDR3 region has 16 residues. CDR1 is SEHNR and CDR2 is FQNEAQ in the germline V gene (reference sequence). Deletions cut 5 bases from V and 2 bases from J, with 19 bases between.

The chain links TRBV18 to TRBJ2-1; maybe TRBD2 (6 bases). The CDR3 totals 15 residues. CDR1 and CDR2 (germline): KGHSH, LQKENI. The V gene lost 3 bases and the J gene lost 5 bases, with 14 bases spanning the gap. The CDR3: CASSPSMGEDNEQFF. For the CDR3, the DNA is TGTGCCAGCTCACCTAGTATGGGGGAGGACAATGAGCAGTTCTTC.

The CDR3 protein is CASSQGGWRLNTEAFF. As DNA, the CDR3 is TGTGCCAGCAGCCAGGGGGGGTGGAGGCTGAACACTGAAGCTTTCTTT. This chain connects TRBV14 to TRBJ1-1, with D possibly TRBD1 on 5 matching bases. This CDR3 has 16 amino acids. Trimming left V 3 bases short and J 0 bases short, with 14 bases between. Germline V gene lookup returns CDR1 SGHDN and CDR2 FVKESK.

This clone was seen more than once but under ten times. The V call is TRBV4-1, the J call TRBJ2-7, with D possibly being TRBD1 (5 bases). The CDR3 consists of 13 residues. V lost 2 bases and J 5 bases, leaving 10 bases between the germline ends. CDR1 is MGHRA and CDR2 is YSYEKL in the germline V gene. The CDR3 DNA reads TGCGCCAGCAGCCAACCGGACACCAACGAGCAGTACTTC. This sequence encodes CASSQPDTNEQYF.

The V call is TRBV7-3, the J call TRBJ2-3; 8 bases align to TRBD2. Germline assignment: CDR1 SGHTA and CDR2 FQGTGA. V dropped 5 bases and J dropped 4; count of bases not matched to a gene: 14. CDR3 length: 17 residues. The CDR3 sequence is CASSQPAAGVGSDTQYF. As DNA, the CDR3 is TGTGCCAGCAGCCAACCCGCAGCGGGAGTGGGGTCAGATACGCAGTATTTT.

The chain combines TRBV18 with TRBJ2-3, with 10 positions matching TRBD1. The CDR3 extends over 15 amino acids. In germline, CDR1 is KGHSH, CDR2 LQKENI. Germline trimming cut 3 bases from V and 2 bases from J; bases unmatched to any gene: 2. Here the CDR3 reads CASSPDRGNTDTQYF. The CDR3 coding sequence is TGTGCCAGCTCACCGGACAGGGGGAACACAGATACGCAGTATTTT.

The chain carries TRBV6-6 and TRBJ1-5, with 7 bases identical to TRBD1. The CDR3 covers 15 residues. In germline, CDR1 is MNHNY, CDR2 SVGAGI (reference sequence). After removal of 5 bases from V and 3 bases from J, the junction contained 7 bases not matched to a gene. The CDR3 sequence: CASSSMTGHNQPQHF. The CDR3 region has the DNA TGTGCCAGCAGTAGTATGACAGGGCACAATCAGCCCCAGCATTTT.

The rearrangement joins TRBV6-5 to TRBJ1-2; D is unresolved. The V gene lost 5 bases and the J gene lost 8 bases, with 15 bases spanning the gap. From germline, CDR1 is MNHEY and CDR2 SVGAGI. The CDR3 length is 13 residues. CDR3 bases: TGTGCCAGCAGTCCGGGTATTGGGCGCGGCTACACCTTC. Protein sequence: CASSPGIGRGYTF.

The J gene is TRBJ1-1, the V gene TRBV30, with 10 bases lining up with TRBD1. This CDR3 spans 14 amino acids. Trimming at V came to 7 bases and at J to 0 bases, leaving 5 bases not matched to a gene. Germline CDR1 and CDR2: GTSNPN and SVGIG (reference sequence). Written as DNA, the CDR3 is TGTGCCTCCTCGACAGGGGGCATGAACACTGAAGCTTTCTTT. It yields the protein CASSTGGMNTEAFF.

CDR3 in amino acids: CASRGPLAATDTQYF. CDR3 nucleotides: TGTGCCAGCAGGGGCCCACTAGCGGCCACAGATACGCAGTATTTT. This chain uses TRBV2 with TRBJ2-3; 8 nucleotides agree with TRBD2. With V trimmed by 6 bases and J by 2 bases, 7 bases remained unmatched. The length of the CDR3 is 15 residues. Germline CDR1 and CDR2: SNHLY and FYNNEI.

The chain links TRBV5-1 to TRBJ2-5; weak D call: TRBD1 (6 bases). The CDR3 is 15 residues long. Germline assignment: CDR1 SGHRS and CDR2 YFSETQ. V was trimmed by 3 bases and J by 4 bases, leaving 16 bases between them. The CDR3 here is CASSSGQPNGETQYF. The CDR3 DNA reads TGCGCCAGCAGCTCCGGACAGCCAAACGGAGAGACCCAGTACTTC.

In this sample, this clone turned up once. J is TRBJ1-2 and V is TRBV29-1; 7 bases agree with TRBD1. The CDR3 is 15 amino acids. CDR1 SQVTM and CDR2 ANQGSEA come from the germline V gene. With V trimmed by 6 bases and J by 5 bases, 15 bases remained unmatched. In DNA, the CDR3 is TGCAGCGTCTTAGGACAGGCCGCCTCCCTATATGGCTACACCTTC. Residues: CSVLGQAASLYGYTF.

The chain combines TRBV7-6 with TRBJ1-5; TRBD1 is a possible D gene (5 bases). The germline V gene encodes CDR1 SGHVS and CDR2 FNYEAQ. Trimming took 3 bases from V and 2 from J, leaving 11 bases between them. CDR3 length: 15 residues. CDR3: CASSLGVGGNQPQHF. As DNA, the CDR3 is TGTGCCAGCAGCTTGGGGGTGGGTGGCAATCAGCCCCAGCATTTT.

CDR3 nucleotide sequence: TGTGCCAGCAGCGCGGTTGGACAGGGGTCCTACGAGCAGTACTTC. It encodes CASSAVGQGSYEQYF. The chain couples TRBV7-2 to TRBJ2-7; 9 bases agree with TRBD1. The V segment lost 5 bases and the J segment 1 base; nucleotides outside the gene matches: 6. Germline V gene sequence: CDR1 SGHTA, CDR2 FQGNSA. The CDR3 consists of 15 residues.

The genes are TRBV27 and TRBJ2-7; 9 bases are a match to TRBD1. V was pared by 3 bases and J by 8 bases, with 11 bases of the junction left unmatched. CDR1 is MNHEY, CDR2 SMNVEV, per germline (reference sequence). The CDR3 is made up of 15 amino acids. The CDR3 DNA sequence: TGTGCCAGCAGTTTCGAACCGGGACAGGGTCTCAAGCAGTACTTC. As protein: CASSFEPGQGLKQYF.

The chain joins TRBV6-1 to TRBJ2-3; 12 bases are shared with TRBD2. V shed 2 bases, J shed 4 bases, and the junction held 1 base outside the gene matches. This CDR3 spans 15 amino acids. Germline V gene data show CDR1 as MNHNS and CDR2 as SASEGT. The CDR3 region is CASSELAGGPDTQYF. The DNA for the CDR3 is TGTGCCAGCAGTGAACTAGCGGGGGGGCCAGATACGCAGTATTTT.

The chain employs TRBV5-5 and TRBJ1-6, with D maybe TRBD1 (5 bases). The CDR3 is 15 residues long. Germline CDR1 is SGHKS and CDR2 is YYEKEE (reference sequence). V lost 3 bases and J lost 5, with 12 bases in between. This CDR3 reads CASSSPGGNNSPLHF. CDR3 coding DNA: TGTGCCAGCAGCTCGCCGGGGGGTAATAATTCACCCCTCCACTTT.

A single count supports this clone. The chain joins TRBV30 to TRBJ1-1; D is perhaps TRBD1 (5 bases). Deletions cut 7 bases from V and 3 bases from J, with 21 bases between. The V gene's germline CDR1 is GTSNPN and CDR2 SVGIG (reference sequence). This CDR3 has 15 amino acids. The DNA for the CDR3 is TGTGCCTCCCCACGAAGGCCGGGGGAGGACACTGAAGCTTTCTTT. Translated, it gives CASPRRPGEDTEAFF.

The chain carries TRBV6-5 and TRBJ1-5, with D unclear. This CDR3 is 13 amino acids long. Germline CDR1 and CDR2: MNHEY and SVGAGI. The V end lost 4 bases, the J end lost 4 bases, and 8 bases lay between the germline ends. The CDR3 loop reads CASSSSPNQPQHF. The CDR3 nucleotides are TGTGCCAGCAGTTCTAGCCCGAATCAGCCCCAGCATTTT.

The J gene is TRBJ2-1, the V gene TRBV4-2, with TRBD2 matching over 14 bases. Germline V CDR1 and CDR2: LGHNA, YNFKEQ. CDR3 size: 18 residues. V shed 2 bases and J 7 bases; nucleotides not matched to a gene: 10. This chain's CDR3 is CASSQPPGLAGGGNEQFF. CDR3 DNA: TGTGCCAGCAGCCAACCTCCTGGACTAGCGGGGGGTGGGAATGAGCAGTTCTTC.

V and J are TRBV21-1 and TRBJ2-1; the table names TRBD1, a call not compared with the DNA. TRBV21-1 is flagged as a pseudogene. The CDR3 extends over 15 amino acids. For the CDR3, the DNA is TGTGCCAGCAGCATCCGGGACAGAGCCTACAATGAGCAGTTCTTC. It yields the protein CASSIRDRAYNEQFF.

V is TRBV6-5 and J is TRBJ2-1, with unresolved D. V lost 6 bases and J lost 6, with 12 bases in between. Germline V gives CDR1 MNHEY, CDR2 SVGAGI. The CDR3 is 13 residues long. The CDR3 sequence: CASSFDAFNEQFF. CDR3 DNA sequence: TGTGCCAGCAGCTTTGACGCGTTCAATGAGCAGTTCTTC.

This rearrangement joins TRBV29-1 to TRBJ1-1, with D unresolved. V shed 1 base and J shed 4 bases, with 4 bases lying between them. The germline CDR1 and CDR2 sequences are SQVTM and ANQGSEA. CDR3 length: 11 amino acids. The CDR3 region is CSVEGGTEAFF. For the CDR3, the DNA is TGCAGCGTTGAAGGGGGCACTGAAGCTTTCTTT.

The chain joins TRBV5-1 to TRBJ2-7; D assignment may be TRBD1 or TRBD2 (5 bases each). Germline CDR1 reads SGHRS; CDR2 reads YFSETQ. Trimming took 4 bases from V and 3 from J, leaving 14 bases between them. The CDR3 sequence is 14 residues long. In DNA form, the CDR3 reads TGCGCCAGCAGCCTGACAGAGGGGCACTACGAGCAGTACTTC. Translated: CASSLTEGHYEQYF.

This rearrangement joins TRBV9 to TRBJ2-5; D is perhaps TRBD1 (6 bases). Germline V gene data show CDR1 as SGDLS and CDR2 as YYNGEE. The V gene lost 0 bases and the J gene lost 5 bases, with 17 bases spanning the gap. The CDR3 extends over 16 amino acids. The CDR3 nucleotides are TGTGCCAGCAGCGTAGCAGGGGCTATACCCAAGGAGACCCAGTACTTC. Encoded protein: CASSVAGAIPKETQYF.

The chain is built from TRBV13 and TRBJ2-1, with unresolved D. The CDR3 is 12 amino acids. The V and J ends lost 3 bases and 9 bases respectively, with 9 bases between them. From germline, CDR1 is PRHDT and CDR2 FYEKMQ (reference sequence). CDR3 bases: TGTGCCAGCAGCTTGGGTGGTATTGAGCAGTTCTTC. This translates into CASSLGGIEQFF.

The chain joins TRBV14 to TRBJ1-4; tentatively, D is TRBD1 (6 bases). The CDR3 contains 15 residues. Trimming removed 5 bases at V and 5 bases at J, with 15 bases between. Germline values: CDR1 SGHDN, CDR2 FVKESK. CDR3 bases: TGTGCCAGCAGCTACGGGCGAGGGGGGAATGAAAAACTGTTTTTT. Residues: CASSYGRGGNEKLFF. The full variable domain, rest sourced from reference TRBV14 and TRBJ1-4, is EAGVTQFPSHSVIEKGQTVTLRCDPISGHDNLYWYRRVMGKEIKFLLHFVKESKQDESGMPNNRFLAERTGGTYSTLKVQPAELEDSGVYFCASSYGRGGNEKLFFGSGTQLSVL.

This clone was found a few times. The rearrangement joins TRBV5-8 to TRBJ1-2; maybe TRBD1 (5 bases). In germline, CDR1 is SGHTS, CDR2 YDEGEE. The CDR3 covers 15 residues. Trimming cost V 3 bases and J 0 bases, with 12 bases left between them. The chain's CDR3 is CASSWPDIANYGYTF. In nucleotides, the CDR3 is TGTGCCAGCAGCTGGCCGGACATAGCTAACTATGGCTACACCTTC.